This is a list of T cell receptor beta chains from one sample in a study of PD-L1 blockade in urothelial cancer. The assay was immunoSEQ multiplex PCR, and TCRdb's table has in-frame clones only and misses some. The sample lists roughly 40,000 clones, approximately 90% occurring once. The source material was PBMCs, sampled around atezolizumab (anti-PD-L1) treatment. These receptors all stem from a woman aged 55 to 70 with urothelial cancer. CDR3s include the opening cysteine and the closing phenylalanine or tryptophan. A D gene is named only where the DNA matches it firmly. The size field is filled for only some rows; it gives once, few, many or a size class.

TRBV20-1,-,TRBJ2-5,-,CSASRQETQYF,TGCAGTGCTAGTAGACAAGAGACCCAGTACTTC
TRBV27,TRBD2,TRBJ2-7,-,CASSFHRPISGTSGRSGYEQYF,TGTGCCAGCAGTTTTCACCGCCCAATAAGCGGGACTAGCGGGAGGTCCGGCTACGAGCAGTACTTC
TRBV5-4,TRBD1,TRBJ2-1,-,CASSRDRDTYNEQFF,TGTGCCAGCAGCCGCGACAGGGATACGTACAATGAGCAGTTCTTC
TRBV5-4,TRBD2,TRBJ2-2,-,CASSSSLGGSGAGELFF,TGTGCCAGCAGCTCATCTCTTGGCGGGAGCGGCGCCGGGGAGCTGTTTTTT
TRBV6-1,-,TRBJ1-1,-,CASPRVTEAFF,TGTGCCAGTCCCCGGGTAACTGAAGCTTTCTTT
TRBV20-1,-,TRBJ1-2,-,CSPGLGGYTF,TGCAGTCCCGGACTGGGTGGCTACACCTTC
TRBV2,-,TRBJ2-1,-,CASRGGQSPIMEFF,TGTGCCAGCAGGGGGGGGCAGTCCCCTATTATGGAGTTCTTC
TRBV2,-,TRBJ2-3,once,CASRGDRTDTQYF,TGTGCCAGCAGGGGCGATCGCACAGATACGCAGTATTTT
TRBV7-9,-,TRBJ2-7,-,CASSTLGFDQTGEQYF,TGTGCCAGCAGCACCCTAGGGTTCGACCAAACGGGGGAGCAGTACTTC
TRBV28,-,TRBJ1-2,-,CASSFRGGANYGYTF,TGTGCCAGCAGTTTCCGGGGGGGAGCTAACTATGGCTACACCTTC
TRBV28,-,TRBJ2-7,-,CASSLSKKLEQYF,TGTGCCAGCAGTCTGAGTAAAAAGTTGGAGCAGTACTTC
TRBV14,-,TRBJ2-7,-,CASSQGISRAYEQYF,TGTGCCAGCAGCCAAGGCATTAGCAGAGCCTACGAGCAGTACTTC
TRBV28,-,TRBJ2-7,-,CASRGTPGYEQYF,TGTGCCAGCAGGGGGACTCCTGGCTACGAGCAGTACTTC
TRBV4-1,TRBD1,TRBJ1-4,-,CASSPGQGATNEKLFF,TGCGCCAGCAGCCCGGGTCAGGGGGCAACTAATGAAAAACTGTTTTTT
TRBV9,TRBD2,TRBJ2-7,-,CASSVGMAGGTYEQYF,TGTGCCAGCAGCGTAGGGATGGCGGGAGGAACCTACGAGCAGTACTTC
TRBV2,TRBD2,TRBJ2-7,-,CASSEGLAGVHEQYF,TGTGCCAGCAGTGAAGGACTAGCGGGAGTCCACGAGCAGTACTTC
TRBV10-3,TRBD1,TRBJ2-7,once,CAIRGGTGGHEQYF,TGTGCCATCAGGGGAGGGACAGGGGGGCACGAGCAGTACTTC
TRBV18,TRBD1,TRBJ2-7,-,CASSSLQLLQGQASYEQYF,TGTGCCAGCTCATCTCTTCAACTGCTCCAGGGACAGGCGTCCTACGAGCAGTACTTC
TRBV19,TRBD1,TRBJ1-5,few,CASHRGNQPQHF,TGTGCCAGTCACAGGGGTAACCAGCCCCAGCATTTT
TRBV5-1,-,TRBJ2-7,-,CASSPSQGEGYKQYF,TGCGCCAGCAGCCCCTCACAGGGAGAGGGCTATAAGCAGTACTTC
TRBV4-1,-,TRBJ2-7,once,CASSPGLMAENSYEQYF,TGCGCCAGCAGCCCCGGCCTTATGGCGGAGAACTCCTACGAGCAGTACTTC
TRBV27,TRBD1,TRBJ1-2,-,CASSFRDRGYGYTF,TGTGCCAGCAGTTTCCGGGACAGGGGTTATGGCTACACCTTC
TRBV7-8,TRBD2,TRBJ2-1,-,CASSLGITSGADNEQFF,TGTGCCAGCAGCTTAGGGATTACTAGCGGGGCCGACAATGAGCAGTTCTTC